This TCR beta chain came from a study of blood T cell repertoires in COVID-19. Trimming stripped 9 bases from V and 2 bases from J, with 17 bases between. This CDR3 is 14 amino acids long. The germline V gene has CDR1 SNHLY and CDR2 FYNNEI. The repertoire was sequenced with immunoSEQ multiplex PCR; TCRdb's copy has only in-frame clones and lacks some. Counted here are about 250,000 clones, roughly 80% occurring once; the ten biggest clones make up about 9%. Sample: peripheral blood. The chain couples TRBV2 to TRBJ2-7, with D possibly matching TRBD1 (5 bases). This clonotype was sampled from an elderly man with acute or convalescent COVID-19. CDR3 residues: CASIYTKGPYEQYF. The DNA for the CDR3 is TGTGCCAGTATTTACACAAAGGGGCCCTACGAGCAGTACTTC.